This note documents a single T cell receptor beta chain sequence. No antigen is known for it. No quality values exist for individual bases; no much larger clone is one base distant. Donors were a few dozen systemically healthy Caucasian individuals from Russia aged about 6 to 100 years. Approximately 9.3 milliliters of peripheral blood were drawn from each donor into EDTA-treated Vacutainer tubes. PBMCs were isolated by Ficoll-Paque density-gradient centrifugation, with at least 7 million obtained per sample. Trizol reagent was used to extract total RNA from PBMCs, with at least 5 micrograms per sample. For every donor, flow cytometry on a PBMC aliquot measured the percentage of naive CD45RAhigh/CD27high T cells. This record comes from a study of blood T cells in healthy people across ages (dated by TCRdb to between 2014 and 2016). About the study as a whole: In model experiments, template switching captured about one uniquely barcoded TCR beta cDNA molecule for every two T cells. For two donors (one aged 18 to 30 and one aged 80 or older), the study analyzed two additional independent replicas of 1 million unique cDNA reads from the same blood draw. The study measured age-related changes in TCR beta repertoire diversity using deep sequencing normalized with unique cDNA molecular identifiers. To avoid experimental bias, donors of different ages were distributed randomly across sequencing lanes. The donors were divided into four age groups: young (average around 15 years), middle-aged (over 35), aged (around 59) and long-lived (82). Paper-wide results and their limitations: Observed TCR beta diversity correlated strongly with the percentage of naive T cells measured by flow cytometry. Estimates of total diversity based on one million sequenced T cells were regarded as lower bounds and as underestimates. Bulk unsorted PBMC profiling prevented conclusive comparison of naive and antigen-experienced compartments. Because the CMV infection status of the donors was unknown, age-related changes in expanded clonotypes may potentially have been confounded. Compared with the aged group, the long-lived group had more naive CD4+ T cells, fewer expanded clones and increased TCR diversity, suggesting age selection. Observed TCR beta diversity per million T cells fell roughly linearly with age, and a significant reduction was already apparent by age around 40.

The germline V gene encodes CDR1 LGHDT and CDR2 YNNKEL (reference sequence). V and J are truncated by 2 bases and 6 bases respectively, leaving an intervening sequence of 5 bases. Reading from cysteine to phenylalanine, the CDR3 counts 12 amino acids. Only CDR3 DNA remains: 36 bases, in frame from the first base. To prepare the library, 5' RACE was applied. Sequenced using an Illumina HiSeq 2500. A second about 6 to 11 cycle PCR used a sample-barcoded 5' primer and a J-beta primer mix. A template-switch 5' adaptor carrying 12 random nucleotides introduced a unique molecular identifier onto each TCR beta cDNA molecule. Each sample yielded at least 3 million CDR3-containing paired-end reads. First-strand cDNA was synthesized from all RNA with the Mint cDNA synthesis kit, primed by a TRBC-specific oligonucleotide. Following uracil-DNA glycosylase treatment, a first 18-cycle PCR with universal primers M1SS and BC2_uni_R was performed on all cDNA. For the original study's pipeline: Normalization of each sample was performed by random selection of 1 million high-quality reads, each carrying a distinct molecular identifier. Instead of being binned into consensus sequences, reads with shared molecular identifiers were discarded. MiTCR, with a Q25 quality threshold and the strictest error-elimination algorithm, was used for CDR3 identification, clonotype clustering and error correction. A nonparametric unseen species model with Euler transformation was used to estimate a lower bound on total TCR beta diversity. TCRdb itself trimmed the public reads at Q25 with fastp, ran MiXCR and retained productive beta chains. CDR3 protein duplicates are merged, each entry listing the most common genes and DNA. The V and J calls were not made by the authors but by TCRdb's processing. A total of roughly 570,000 distinct CDR3 sequences appear in this sample, 25% to 30% of them only once. The ten biggest clones cover around 18% of the sample.

The V and J genes are TRBV3-1 and TRBJ1-5, with the D gene uncertain. The sequenced material came from blood. This TCR was sampled from a woman between 65 and 79 years old in good health. CDR3 reads: CASSQLGQPQHF. The sequenced DNA: TGTGCCAGCAGCCAACTGGGTCAGCCCCAGCATTTT.